The 3 T cell receptor beta chains given below trace back to one sample, sequenced in a study of cytomegalovirus exposure and HLA in healthy donors. The PCR contained 60 Vbeta and 13 Jbeta primers. Generated by immunoSEQ multiplex PCR, the TCRdb table keeps only in-frame clones and is missing some. The sample holds about 190,000 clones; around three quarters are singletons and the top ten take 1.8%. Sequenced input: PBMCs. These receptors were collected from a woman between 25 and 40 years old in good health and CMV-seronegative.

This clone occurred a few times. The chain combines TRBV5-6 with TRBJ1-5; 10 nucleotides match TRBD1. Per the germline V gene, CDR1 is SGHDT and CDR2 is YYEEEE. Losses at the gene ends were 8 bases for V and 9 bases for J; bases not matched to a gene: 8. This CDR3 is 13 amino acids long. The CDR3 DNA sequence: TGTGCCAGTCCGGGACAGGGGCAATGGCCCCAGCATTTT. Protein: CASPGQGQWPQHF.

The chain uses TRBV2 and TRBJ2-2, with TRBD1 matching 7 bases. Trimming at V came to 10 bases and at J to 6 bases, leaving 11 bases not matched to a gene. Per the germline V gene, CDR1 is SNHLY and CDR2 is FYNNEI. The CDR3 loop spans 14 amino acids. In DNA form, the CDR3 reads TGTGCCACCAGACAGGGCGATTTCCCCGGGGAGCTGTTTTTT. Amino acid sequence: CATRQGDFPGELFF.

This clone was picked up a small number of times. The rearrangement joins TRBV7-3 to TRBJ2-1, with D hard to call. There are 15 residues in the CDR3. Per germline, CDR1 SGHTA and CDR2 FQGTGA. V lost 2 bases and J lost 5, with 13 bases in between. The chain's CDR3 is CASSLSGTGNNEQFF. The CDR3 coding sequence is TGTGCCAGCAGCTTATCCGGCACGGGTAACAATGAGCAGTTCTTC.